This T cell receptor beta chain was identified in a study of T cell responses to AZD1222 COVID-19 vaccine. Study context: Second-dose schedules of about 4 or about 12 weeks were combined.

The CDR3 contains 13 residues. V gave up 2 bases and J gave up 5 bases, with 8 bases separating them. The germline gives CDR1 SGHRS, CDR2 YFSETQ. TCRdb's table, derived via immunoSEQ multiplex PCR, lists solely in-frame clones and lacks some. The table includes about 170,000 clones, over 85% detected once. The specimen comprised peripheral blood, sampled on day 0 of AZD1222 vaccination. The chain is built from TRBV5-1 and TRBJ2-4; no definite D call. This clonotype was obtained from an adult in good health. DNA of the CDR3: TGCGCCAGCAGCTTCCCGGACCAAAACATTCAGTACTTC. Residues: CASSFPDQNIQYF.